A single sample gave rise to the 13 T cell receptor beta chains below, sequenced in a study of T cells after posttransplantation cyclophosphamide. Busulfan-fludarabine conditioning, marrow transplant, and cyclophosphamide on days +3 and +4 were administered. Produced via immunoSEQ multiplex PCR; TCRdb's table is partial and in-frame only. The sample gives 20,000 to 25,000 clones, none seen only once, and the top ten clones hold 1.5% to 2%. The sequencing used PBMCs, collected after allogeneic stem cell transplant with posttransplant cyclophosphamide. The receptor source for this set is a male patient in his late teens or twenties who received an allogeneic stem cell transplant from a related donor, was CMV-positive, and had no GVHD. T cells may partly derive from the graft donor.

The table lists this clone with many counts. This chain links TRBV4-2 with TRBJ1-1, with a weak D call TRBD1 (5 bases). The V gene's germline CDR1 is LGHNA and CDR2 YNFKEQ. The V and J ends lost 4 bases and 0 bases respectively, with 9 bases between them. This CDR3 spans 14 amino acids. The CDR3 sequence: CASSPRQMNTEAFF. In nucleotides, the CDR3 is TGTGCCAGCAGCCCCAGACAGATGAACACTGAAGCTTTCTTT.

This clone appeared many times. The chain recombines TRBV7-9 with TRBJ1-1; no definite D call. This CDR3 is 14 amino acids long. Trimming removed 6 bases from V and 6 bases from J, with 17 bases in between. Germline values: CDR1 SEHNR, CDR2 FQNEAQ (reference sequence). The CDR3 sequence: CASSREILTSEAFF. CDR3 coding DNA: TGTGCCAGCAGTCGTGAAATACTTACCTCTGAAGCTTTCTTT.

This clone has ten or more counts. The chain combines TRBV10-1 with TRBJ2-7; 10 bases map to TRBD2. Unmatched junction bases numbered 5, after V lost 3 bases and J lost 6 bases. The germline V gene encodes CDR1 WNHNN and CDR2 SYGVQD (reference sequence). The CDR3 contains 14 residues. CDR3 residues: CASSDEREGPEQYF. The CDR3 coding sequence is TGCGCCAGCAGTGATGAGCGGGAGGGCCCCGAGCAGTACTTC.

This clone was found many times. The rearrangement links TRBV7-9 to TRBJ1-1; TRBD1 might be the D (6 bases). V lost 4 bases, J lost 1 base, and 10 bases lay in between. CDR1 is SEHNR, CDR2 FQNEAQ, per germline (reference sequence). CDR3 length: 14 residues. In nucleotides, the CDR3 is TGTGCCAGCAGCTGGACAGTCCGGAACACTGAAGCTTTCTTT. It codes for CASSWTVRNTEAFF.

This clone came up many times. The genes are TRBV5-4 and TRBJ2-5; 10 bases are shared with TRBD2. The CDR3 has 16 amino acids. The germline gives CDR1 SGHNT, CDR2 YYREEE (reference sequence). V shed 4 bases, J shed 5 bases, and the junction held 11 bases outside the gene matches. This CDR3 is CASSIGAGGPLETQYF. CDR3 bases: TGTGCCAGCAGCATCGGAGCGGGGGGGCCGTTGGAGACCCAGTACTTC.

In its sample, this clone was seen many times. The chain links TRBV28 to TRBJ1-5, with D tentatively TRBD1 (6 bases). The CDR3 has 14 amino acids. Germline V gene lookup returns CDR1 MDHEN and CDR2 SYDVKM. Deletions cut 10 bases from V and 6 bases from J, with 19 bases between. The CDR3 here is CATIPQGRVQPQHF. DNA of the CDR3: TGTGCCACCATTCCTCAGGGGAGGGTTCAGCCCCAGCATTTT.

This clone was found many times. The V call is TRBV5-6, the J call TRBJ2-7; D may be TRBD2 (5 bases). CDR1 is SGHDT, CDR2 YYEEEE, per germline. The V end was cut by 4 bases, the J end by 3 bases, with 8 bases between. The CDR3 spans 12 residues. The CDR3 DNA reads TGTGCCAGCAGCCGGACTTTCTACGAGCAGTACTTC. It yields the protein CASSRTFYEQYF.

This clone was found many times. V and J are TRBV18 and TRBJ1-2, with D perhaps matching TRBD1 (6 bases). V gave up 4 bases and J gave up 3 bases, with 9 bases separating them. Germline V gene sequence: CDR1 KGHSH, CDR2 LQKENI. This CDR3 region has 13 residues. The CDR3 reads CASSRQEYYGYTF. CDR3 in DNA: TGTGCCAGCTCACGACAGGAGTACTATGGCTACACCTTC.

This clone was detected ten times or more. The CDR3 sequence: CAWSVRRGSGNTIYF. CDR3 bases: TGTGCCTGGAGTGTCAGAAGGGGCTCTGGAAACACCATATATTTT. V gene TRBV30 combines with J gene TRBJ1-3; a possible D gene is TRBD1 (5 bases). With 0 bases removed from V and 0 bases from J, the gap between germline ends came to 9 bases. This CDR3 contains 15 residues. Looked up from germline, CDR1 is GTSNPN and CDR2 is SVGIG (reference sequence).

This clone was picked up a small number of times. This rearrangement joins TRBV5-5 to TRBJ2-7; possible D gene TRBD1, 6 bases. From germline, CDR1 is SGHKS and CDR2 YYEKEE (reference sequence). Trimming removed 2 bases from V and 2 bases from J, with 14 bases in between. The CDR3 has 15 amino acids. CDR3 nucleotides: TGTGCCAGCAGCTTTCGGCCAGGGGTGGCCTACGAGCAGTACTTC. Its protein product is CASSFRPGVAYEQYF.

This clone showed up many times. At one of its ends the junction is not consistent with the germline gene, which may arise from a read error. The V call is TRBV6-5, the J call TRBJ1-6; D call uncertain. Germline loops: CDR1 MNHEY, CDR2 SVGAGI. This CDR3 comprises 12 residues. CDR3 sequence (DNA): TGTGCCAGCCTATTCCCCCCTCGCATCCCCGCCTTT. Amino acids: CASLFPPRIPAF.

There are many counts of this clone. This chain connects TRBV13 to TRBJ1-3; D unclear. This CDR3 contains 15 residues. Trimming shortened V by 4 bases and J by 0 bases, and 10 bases separated the two germline ends. In germline, CDR1 is PRHDT, CDR2 FYEKMQ (reference sequence). CDR3 in amino acids: CASSYDQRSGNTIYF. For the CDR3, the DNA is TGTGCCAGCAGCTATGATCAGCGCTCTGGAAACACCATATATTTT.

This clone occurred many times. CDR3 coding DNA: TGTGCCAGCAGCGTAGGTAGTTACACAGATACGCAGTATTTT. The encoded protein is CASSVGSYTDTQYF. The V call is TRBV9, the J call TRBJ2-3; D gene ambiguous. Per germline, CDR1 SGDLS and CDR2 YYNGEE. V was shortened by 0 bases and J by 2 bases, with 7 bases between the two germline ends. The CDR3 has 14 amino acids. Full variable domain (rest looked up from reference TRBV9 and TRBJ2-3): DSGVTQTPKHLITATGQRVTLRCSPRSGDLSVYWYQQSLDQGLQFLIQYYNGEERAKGNILERFSAQQFPDLHSELNLSSLELGDSALYFCASSVGSYTDTQYFGPGTRLTVL.